Sequencing of this T cell receptor beta chain was carried out in a study of blood T cell repertoires in COVID-19. At the level of the study: Samples taken during acute and convalescent COVID-19 were collected in the United States, Italy and Spain. T cells, B-cell-depleted T cells, or PBMCs supplied cDNA or gDNA.

The CDR3 runs 16 residues. V was pared by 4 bases and J by 6 bases, with 10 bases of the junction left unmatched. The germline V gene encodes CDR1 MNHEY and CDR2 SVGAGI. Per the study methods: It was from reference gene primer amplification that nucleated cell counts were estimated. Sequenced by immunoSEQ multiplex PCR; TCRdb stores in-frame clones only, minus some. D and trimming were read from the DNA, whereas the V and J calls and clone size are those reported in that table. The table records 85,000 to 120,000 clones, 75% to 90% of them present only once. The sequenced sample consisted of peripheral blood. This chain connects TRBV6-5 to TRBJ2-3, with TRBD2 identical over 10 bases. The receptor was isolated from a woman in her fifties or sixties with COVID-19, enrolled during active disease. The chain's CDR3 is CASSSGLAGAPDTQYF. CDR3 nucleotide sequence: TGTGCCAGCAGTTCGGGTCTAGCGGGGGCCCCGGATACGCAGTATTTT.